The TCR beta chain described here comes from a study of cytomegalovirus exposure and HLA in healthy donors. Study observations and caveats: The authors later found TCR association rates varying by HLA locus, with DRB1 most and HLA-C fewest.

Samples came from healthy bone marrow donors. A remark on this clone: Antigen unknown.

With 60 Vbeta and 13 Jbeta primers, the PCR was carried out. As processed by the authors: Unique TCR beta chains numbered around 80 million in a later analysis, with some 9.9 million shared. Assay: immunoSEQ multiplex PCR; the TCRdb copy retains only in-frame clones and omits some. V, J and clone size are those of that table, while D and trimming were read from the DNA. Among roughly 130,000 clones listed, 80% were seen once. Germline assignment: CDR1 SGHRS and CDR2 YFSETQ. The CDR3 runs 14 residues. V lost 6 bases, J lost 4 bases, and 8 bases stayed unmatched. The receptor's source is a man aged 35 to 55 in good health and CMV-seronegative. This chain uses TRBV5-1 with TRBJ2-5; TRBD1 aligns across 8 bases. Sequencing used PBMCs. The CDR3 coding sequence is TGCGCCAGCAAGAAGGACAGGGAGAGAGAGACCCAGTACTTC. Translating gives CASKKDRERETQYF.